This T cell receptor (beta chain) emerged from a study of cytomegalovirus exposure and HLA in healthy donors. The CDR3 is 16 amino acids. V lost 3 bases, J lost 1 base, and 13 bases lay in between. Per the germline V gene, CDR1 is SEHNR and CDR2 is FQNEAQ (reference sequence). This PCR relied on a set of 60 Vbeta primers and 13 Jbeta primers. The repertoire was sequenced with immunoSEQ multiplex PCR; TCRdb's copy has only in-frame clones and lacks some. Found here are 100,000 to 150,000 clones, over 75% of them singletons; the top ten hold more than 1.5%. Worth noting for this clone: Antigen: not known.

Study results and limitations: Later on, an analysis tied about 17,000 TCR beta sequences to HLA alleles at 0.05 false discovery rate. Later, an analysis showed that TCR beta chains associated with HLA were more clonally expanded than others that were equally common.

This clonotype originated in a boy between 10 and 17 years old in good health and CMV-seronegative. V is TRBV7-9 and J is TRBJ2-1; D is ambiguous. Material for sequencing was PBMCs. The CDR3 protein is CASSFAAAKSYNEQFF. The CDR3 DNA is TGTGCCAGCAGCTTTGCGGCGGCGAAATCCTACAATGAGCAGTTCTTC.